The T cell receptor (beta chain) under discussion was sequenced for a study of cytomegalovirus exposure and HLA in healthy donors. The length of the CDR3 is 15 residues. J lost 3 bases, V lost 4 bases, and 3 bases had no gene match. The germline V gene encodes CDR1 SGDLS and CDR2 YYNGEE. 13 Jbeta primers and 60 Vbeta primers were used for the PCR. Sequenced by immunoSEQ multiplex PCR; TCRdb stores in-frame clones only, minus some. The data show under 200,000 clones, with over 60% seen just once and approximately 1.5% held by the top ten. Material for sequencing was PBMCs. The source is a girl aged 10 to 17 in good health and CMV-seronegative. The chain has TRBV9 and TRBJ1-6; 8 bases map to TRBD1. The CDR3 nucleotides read TGTGCCAGCAGCCCCACAGGGGGCTATAATTCACCCCTCCACTTT. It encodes CASSPTGGYNSPLHF.